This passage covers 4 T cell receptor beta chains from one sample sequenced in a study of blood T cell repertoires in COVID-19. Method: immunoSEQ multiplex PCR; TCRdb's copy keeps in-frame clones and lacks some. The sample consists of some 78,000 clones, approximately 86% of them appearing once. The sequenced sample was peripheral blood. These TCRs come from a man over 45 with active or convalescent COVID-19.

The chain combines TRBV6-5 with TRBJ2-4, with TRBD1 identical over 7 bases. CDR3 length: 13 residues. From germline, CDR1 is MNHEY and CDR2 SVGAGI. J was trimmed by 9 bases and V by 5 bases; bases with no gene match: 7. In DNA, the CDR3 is TGTGCCAGCAGTACCCAGACAGGGAGCATTCAGTACTTC. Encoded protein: CASSTQTGSIQYF.

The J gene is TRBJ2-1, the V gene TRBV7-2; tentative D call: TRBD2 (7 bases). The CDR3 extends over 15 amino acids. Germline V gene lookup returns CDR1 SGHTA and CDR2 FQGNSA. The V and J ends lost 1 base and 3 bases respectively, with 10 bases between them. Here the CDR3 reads CASSLVGGLYNEQFF. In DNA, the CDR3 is TGTGCCAGCAGCTTAGTGGGGGGGCTCTACAATGAGCAGTTCTTC.

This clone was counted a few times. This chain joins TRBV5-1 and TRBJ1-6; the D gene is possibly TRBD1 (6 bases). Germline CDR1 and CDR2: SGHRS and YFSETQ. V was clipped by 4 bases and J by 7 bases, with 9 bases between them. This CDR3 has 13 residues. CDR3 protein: CASSTGYNSPLHF. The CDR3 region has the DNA TGCGCCAGCAGCACAGGGTACAATTCACCCCTCCACTTT.

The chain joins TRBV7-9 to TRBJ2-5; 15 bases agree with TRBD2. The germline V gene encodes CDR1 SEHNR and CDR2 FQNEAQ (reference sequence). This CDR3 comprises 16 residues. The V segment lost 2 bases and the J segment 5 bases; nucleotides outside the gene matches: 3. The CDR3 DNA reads TGTGCCAGCAGCTTAAGGACTAGCGGGGGGGCGGAGACCCAGTACTTC. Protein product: CASSLRTSGGAETQYF.